Here is one TCR beta chain with its context. Its antigen remains unidentified. The data stem from a study of CD8 T cells in ankylosing spondylitis. Study results and limitations: Blood of patients with ankylosing spondylitis appeared to be characterized by a TCR beta motif of several highly homologous variants. Matched ankylosing spondylitis synovial fluid reportedly showed significant enrichment of disease-linked clones. Researchers report that disease-linked clones proved CD8+ and relatively rare in peripheral blood.

Quantitative molecular-barcoded 5'-RACE generated the TCR beta libraries. From the 5' RACE reads, TCRdb called clonotypes with MiXCR, one entry per CDR3 protein. The sample carries 250,000 to 300,000 distinct CDR3 sequences, 20% recorded once. This CDR3 is built from 17 residues. Trimming cost V 4 bases and J 5 bases; bases outside gene matches: 7. Germline V gene data show CDR1 as MNHEY and CDR2 as SVGAGI. Sequenced material: blood, either unsorted or a sorted T cell fraction (not recorded which). V is TRBV6-5 and J is TRBJ2-2; TRBD2 aligns across 13 bases. The sequence was obtained from a male donor with ankylosing spondylitis or in good health (not recorded which). The CDR3 loop reads CASSFGLAGVRTGELFF. The CDR3 nucleotides read TGTGCCAGCAGTTTTGGACTAGCGGGAGTAAGGACCGGGGAGCTGTTTTTT.